These 30 T cell receptor beta chains were sequenced from one sample in a study of cytomegalovirus exposure and HLA in healthy donors. 13 Jbeta primers and 60 Vbeta primers were used for the PCR. Generated by immunoSEQ multiplex PCR, the TCRdb table keeps only in-frame clones and is missing some. Of some 110,000 clones listed, around 75% were seen once; the top ten hold roughly 1.5%. The sample taken for sequencing was PBMCs. The receptors were sampled from a woman between 18 and 29 years old in good health and CMV-seronegative.

V gene TRBV11-2 combines with J gene TRBJ2-3; TRBD2 aligns across 8 bases. The CDR3 covers 14 residues. Per the germline V gene, CDR1 is SGHAT and CDR2 is FQNNGV. V lost 1 base, J lost 5 bases, and 2 bases stayed unmatched. DNA of the CDR3: TGTGCCAGCAGCTTAGCGGGGGGGCAAGATACGCAGTATTTT. Translation gives CASSLAGGQDTQYF.

J is TRBJ2-3 and V is TRBV10-1; maybe TRBD1 (5 bases). Trimming stripped 2 bases from V and 1 base from J, with 7 bases between. CDR1 and CDR2 (germline): WNHNN, SYGVQD (reference sequence). This CDR3 is 14 amino acids long. The CDR3 bases are TGCGCCAGCAGTGAGAGACAGCGCACAGATACGCAGTATTTT. Translating it yields CASSERQRTDTQYF.

The gene calls are TRBV6-1 and TRBJ1-5; the match to TRBD1 covers 7 bases. The length of the CDR3 is 15 residues. CDR1 is MNHNS and CDR2 is SASEGT in the germline V gene. V trimming: 5 bases; J trimming: 2 bases; junction bases outside the gene matches: 6. The CDR3 loop reads CASSSDRVGNQPQHF. CDR3 DNA: TGTGCCAGCAGTTCTGACAGGGTCGGCAATCAGCCCCAGCATTTT.

This sequence joins TRBV28 and TRBJ2-7; possibly TRBD1 for D (6 bases). Trimming stripped 6 bases from V and 4 bases from J, with 19 bases between. CDR1 is MDHEN and CDR2 is SYDVKM in the germline V gene. This CDR3 spans 15 amino acids. CDR3 sequence: CASRRTDPLLYEQYF. The CDR3 coding sequence is TGTGCCAGCAGAAGGACAGACCCCCTTCTTTACGAGCAGTACTTC.

V gene TRBV7-3 combines with J gene TRBJ2-1, with 7 bases that match TRBD2. From germline, CDR1 is SGHTA and CDR2 FQGTGA. CDR3 length equals 14 residues. The V segment lost 2 bases and the J segment 7 bases; nucleotides outside the gene matches: 5. This CDR3 is CASSLLGGENEQFF. DNA for the CDR3: TGTGCCAGCAGCTTATTGGGGGGGGAGAATGAGCAGTTCTTC.

The V gene is TRBV11-3, the J gene TRBJ2-1; no reliable D call. The CDR3 is 13 amino acids. V was pared by 2 bases and J by 9 bases, with 11 bases between. Germline CDR1 and CDR2: SGHNT and YENEEA. CDR3 sequence reads: CASSLYVGAEQFF. CDR3 in DNA: TGTGCCAGCAGCTTATATGTGGGCGCTGAGCAGTTCTTC.

The genes are TRBV28 and TRBJ1-1; D unresolved. V was cut by 6 bases and J by 1 base, with 6 bases left in between. The CDR3 is made up of 12 amino acids. Per germline, CDR1 MDHEN and CDR2 SYDVKM. The CDR3 nucleotides are TGTGCCAGCAGGGTAGAGAACACTGAAGCTTTCTTT. As protein: CASRVENTEAFF.

This chain uses TRBV5-1 with TRBJ2-6; D is possibly TRBD1 (6 bases). Trimming pared 1 base from V and 3 bases from J, leaving 11 bases between. CDR1 and CDR2 (germline): SGHRS, YFSETQ. There are 16 residues in the CDR3. CDR3 amino acids: CASSLTQGFGANVLTF. In DNA form, the CDR3 reads TGCGCCAGCAGCTTGACCCAGGGGTTTGGGGCCAACGTCCTGACTTTC.

The chain joins TRBV6-1 to TRBJ1-5; unclear D gene. CDR1 is MNHNS and CDR2 is SASEGT in the germline V gene. The CDR3 totals 13 residues. Trimming stripped 8 bases from V and 3 bases from J, with 11 bases between. CDR3 loop: CASAGRYNQPQHF. CDR3 in DNA: TGTGCCAGCGCTGGGCGTTACAATCAGCCCCAGCATTTT.

The rearrangement links TRBV28 to TRBJ1-2, with TRBD1 identical over 7 bases. The ends lost 6 bases at V and 4 bases at J; junction bases unmatched: 14. This CDR3 region has 16 residues. Germline CDR1 MDHEN, CDR2 SYDVKM. The CDR3 DNA reads TGTGCCAGCAGCATGGGGGGATTGACAGGGAGCTATGGCTACACCTTC. Translation: CASSMGGLTGSYGYTF.

The chain couples TRBV2 to TRBJ1-1; D ambiguous. This CDR3 comprises 13 residues. Germline V gene data show CDR1 as SNHLY and CDR2 as FYNNEI. V was cut by 5 bases and J by 5 bases, with 12 bases left in between. This chain's CDR3 is CASSLQTGTEAFF. Here the CDR3 DNA reads TGTGCCAGCAGTCTCCAGACGGGGACTGAAGCTTTCTTT. Full variable domain (outside the CDR3, taken from reference TRBV2 and TRBJ1-1): EPEVTQTPSHQVTQMGQEVILRCVPISNHLYFYWYRQILGQKVEFLVSFYNNEISEKSEIFDDQFSVERPDGSNFTLKIRSTKLEDSAMYFCASSLQTGTEAFFGQGTRLTVV.

This clone was detected a few times. The V call is TRBV6-1, the J call TRBJ1-1, with D hard to call. Germline-derived CDR1 and CDR2 are MNHNS and SASEGT. Trimming removed 2 bases at V and 6 bases at J, with 13 bases between. The length of the CDR3 is 14 residues. CDR3 DNA sequence: TGTGCCAGCAGTGAATTAGAGGCGAGGGCTGAAGCTTTCTTT. Protein product: CASSELEARAEAFF.

This sequence joins TRBV5-6 and TRBJ1-1, with 7 bases identical to TRBD1. The V gene's germline CDR1 is SGHDT and CDR2 YYEEEE. Trimming removed 4 bases from V and 7 bases from J; junction bases left unmatched: 10. The CDR3 extends over 14 amino acids. The CDR3 protein is CASSPRTGPSEAFF. The CDR3 region has the DNA TGTGCCAGCAGCCCGAGGACAGGTCCTAGTGAAGCTTTCTTT.

The chain has TRBV28 and TRBJ1-5; perhaps TRBD1 as D (5 bases). V shed 1 base and J shed 3 bases, with 22 bases lying between them. This CDR3 is 19 amino acids long. Germline-derived CDR1 and CDR2 are MDHEN and SYDVKM. The CDR3 reads CASSLLGKLSDSNNQPQHF. The CDR3 DNA sequence: TGTGCCAGCAGTTTATTAGGTAAATTAAGCGACAGTAACAATCAGCCCCAGCATTTT.

Only a few counts were recorded for this clone. The chain is built from TRBV5-3 and TRBJ1-1; a weak D match, TRBD1 (5 bases). TRBV5-3 has ORF status, its function being uncertain. The CDR3 loop spans 14 amino acids. Trimming pared 0 bases from V and 5 bases from J, leaving 11 bases between. The CDR3 reads CARSLGQGKTEAFF. DNA for the CDR3: TGTGCCAGAAGCTTGGGCCAGGGAAAAACTGAAGCTTTCTTT.

The rearrangement uses TRBV7-9 and TRBJ2-7; TRBD1 might be the D (6 bases). Looked up from germline, CDR1 is SEHNR and CDR2 is FQNEAQ (reference sequence). Trimming removed 5 bases at V and 3 bases at J, with 11 bases between. This CDR3 is built from 13 residues. DNA for the CDR3: TGTGCCAGCAGCACAACGGACAGCTACGAGCAGTACTTC. This sequence encodes CASSTTDSYEQYF.

The sample holds a few counts of this clone. The genes are TRBV2 and TRBJ2-7; D ambiguous. The CDR3 runs 14 residues. V shed 0 bases and J shed 4 bases, with 10 bases lying between them. The V gene's germline CDR1 is SNHLY and CDR2 FYNNEI. Here the CDR3 reads CASSEALVEYEQYF. CDR3 bases: TGTGCCAGCAGTGAAGCGCTTGTGGAGTACGAGCAGTACTTC.

CDR3 loop: CASSGGGTVYGYTF. CDR3 coding DNA: TGTGCCAGCAGCGGTGGTGGGACAGTCTATGGCTACACCTTC. The chain carries TRBV7-9 and TRBJ1-2; 7 positions agree with TRBD1. Germline V gene lookup returns CDR1 SEHNR and CDR2 FQNEAQ (reference sequence). CDR3 size: 14 residues. The J segment lost 4 bases and the V segment lost 5 bases, leaving 7 bases of the junction unmatched.

The chain couples TRBV10-3 to TRBJ1-5; unclear D gene. Germline loops: CDR1 ENHRY, CDR2 SYGVKD. V was cut by 7 bases and J by 2 bases, with 12 bases left in between. The CDR3 spans 14 residues. The CDR3 sequence: CAITGNTGNQPQHF. The CDR3 region has the DNA TGTGCCATCACGGGAAACACGGGCAATCAGCCCCAGCATTTT.

The chain recombines TRBV28 with TRBJ1-2; no clear D gene. The V gene's germline CDR1 is MDHEN and CDR2 SYDVKM. V lost 2 bases and J lost 4, with 5 bases in between. The length of the CDR3 is 12 residues. The CDR3 bases are TGTGCCAGCAGTTTACTCTCCTATGGCTACACCTTC. It codes for CASSLLSYGYTF.

In its sample, this clone was seen once. The chain links TRBV19 to TRBJ2-2; D perhaps matches TRBD2 (5 bases). Trimming took 0 bases from V and 3 from J, leaving 5 bases between them. CDR1 is LNHDA and CDR2 is SQIVND in the germline V gene (reference sequence). The CDR3 spans 14 residues. As DNA, the CDR3 is TGTGCCAGTAGTATAGACGGGGACACCGGGGAGCTGTTTTTT. Protein: CASSIDGDTGELFF.

In its sample, this clone was seen a few times. CDR3 protein: CASSLWTSGVGETQYF. CDR3 bases: TGTGCCAGCAGTTTATGGACTAGCGGAGTCGGAGAGACCCAGTACTTC. The rearrangement links TRBV28 to TRBJ2-5; 9 positions match TRBD2. This CDR3 spans 16 amino acids. CDR1 and CDR2 (germline): MDHEN, SYDVKM. The ends lost 0 bases at V and 4 bases at J; junction bases unmatched: 6.

The chain links TRBV2 to TRBJ1-2, with D hard to call. CDR1 SNHLY and CDR2 FYNNEI come from the germline V gene. Trimming removed 6 bases at V and 0 bases at J, with 11 bases between. The CDR3 runs to 14 residues. The CDR3 sequence: CASRDLASNYGYTF. DNA for the CDR3: TGTGCCAGCAGGGACTTAGCTTCTAACTATGGCTACACCTTC.

This chain links TRBV10-3 with TRBJ1-2; tentatively, D is TRBD1 (5 bases). The V and J ends lost 6 bases and 4 bases respectively, with 15 bases between them. The CDR3 is made up of 14 amino acids. Germline V gene lookup returns CDR1 ENHRY and CDR2 SYGVKD. CDR3: CAISDRDSVYGYTF. DNA of the CDR3: TGTGCCATCAGCGACAGAGACAGCGTCTATGGCTACACCTTC.

J is TRBJ1-1 and V is TRBV5-4; TRBD1 aligns across 8 bases. Germline V gives CDR1 SGHNT, CDR2 YYREEE (reference sequence). CDR3 size: 15 residues. Germline trimming cut 2 bases from V and 0 bases from J; bases unmatched to any gene: 3. CDR3 residues: CASSLQTGVNTEAFF. In DNA, the CDR3 is TGTGCCAGCAGCTTACAGACAGGGGTGAACACTGAAGCTTTCTTT.

This chain links TRBV6-5 with TRBJ2-3; TRBD1 matches at 10 bases. Germline lookup yields CDR1 MNHEY and CDR2 SVGAGI. The V gene end was trimmed by 6 bases and the J gene end by 6 bases; junction bases not matched to a gene: 9. This CDR3 has 15 amino acids. The CDR3 sequence is CASRRRQGASDTQYF. CDR3 DNA: TGTGCCAGCAGACGCCGACAGGGGGCATCGGATACGCAGTATTTT.

The chain uses TRBV6-5 and TRBJ2-7; 9 nucleotides match TRBD1. CDR1 and CDR2 (germline): MNHEY, SVGAGI. V was pared by 0 bases and J by 6 bases, with 6 bases of the junction left unmatched. The CDR3 is made up of 15 amino acids. In DNA form, the CDR3 reads TGTGCCAGCAGTTACTCACCGGGACAGGGAAGCGAGCAGTACTTC. Its translation: CASSYSPGQGSEQYF.

This clone has more than one count but fewer than ten. This chain joins TRBV27 and TRBJ2-7; 7 positions match TRBD2. V was pared by 5 bases and J by 4 bases, with 5 bases of the junction left unmatched. CDR3 length equals 13 residues. Germline V gene lookup returns CDR1 MNHEY and CDR2 SMNVEV (reference sequence). CDR3 bases: TGTGCCAGCAGTAGGGCGGGGGTATACGAGCAGTACTTC. It is translated as CASSRAGVYEQYF.

The V call is TRBV25-1, the J call TRBJ2-7, with 9 bases matching TRBD1. With V trimmed by 3 bases and J by 4 bases, 16 bases remained unmatched. Germline CDR1 is MGHDK and CDR2 is SYGVNS. The CDR3 runs 18 residues. The CDR3: CASSDLLLGTGRDYEQYF. In DNA form, the CDR3 reads TGTGCCAGCAGTGATCTCCTATTGGGGACAGGGAGAGATTACGAGCAGTACTTC.

V and J are TRBV7-8 and TRBJ2-1; weak D call: TRBD2 (5 bases). There are 12 residues in the CDR3. Trimming took off 5 bases at V and 3 bases at J, with 5 bases between the two ends. The germline V gene encodes CDR1 SGHVS and CDR2 FQNEAQ. The CDR3: CASSRDYNEQFF. CDR3 DNA: TGTGCCAGCAGCCGGGACTACAATGAGCAGTTCTTC.